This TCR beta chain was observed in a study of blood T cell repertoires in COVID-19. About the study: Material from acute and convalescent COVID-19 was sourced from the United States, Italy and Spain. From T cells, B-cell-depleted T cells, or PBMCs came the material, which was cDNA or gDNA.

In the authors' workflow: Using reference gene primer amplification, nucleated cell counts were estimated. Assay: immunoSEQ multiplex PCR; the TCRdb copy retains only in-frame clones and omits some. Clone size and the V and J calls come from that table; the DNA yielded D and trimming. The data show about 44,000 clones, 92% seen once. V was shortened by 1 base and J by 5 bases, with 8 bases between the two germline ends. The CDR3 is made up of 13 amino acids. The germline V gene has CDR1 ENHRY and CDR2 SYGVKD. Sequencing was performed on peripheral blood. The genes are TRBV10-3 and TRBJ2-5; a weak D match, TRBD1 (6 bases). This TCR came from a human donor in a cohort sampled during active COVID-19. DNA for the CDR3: TGTGCCATCAGTGAGTACAGGGTTGAGACCCAGTACTTC. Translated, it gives CAISEYRVETQYF.